Presented here are 9 T cell receptor beta chains from one specimen sequenced in a study of blood T cells in healthy people across ages. The authors ran a second PCR of 7 to 11 cycles using a sample-barcoded 5' primer and a J-beta primer mix. TCRdb reanalysed the 5' RACE reads using MiXCR and keeps one entry per CDR3 protein. The sample has roughly 1.9 million distinct CDR3 sequences, around 40% seen once. The sample consisted of blood. These receptors were taken from a human donor in good health.

The table lists this clonotype with a few counts. The V gene is TRBV4-1, the J gene TRBJ1-2; unclear D gene. CDR1 is MGHRA and CDR2 is YSYEKL in the germline V gene. The V end was cut by 0 bases, the J end by 5 bases, with 10 bases between. The CDR3 consists of 14 residues. In DNA, the CDR3 is TGCGCCAGCAGCCAAGAACCGGGCGGATATGGCTACACCTTC. This sequence encodes CASSQEPGGYGYTF.

This clonotype was detected a few times. V usage is TRBV7-2 and J usage is TRBJ2-1, with 7 bases lining up with TRBD1. The ends lost 5 bases at V and 2 bases at J; junction bases unmatched: 6. Germline CDR1 is SGHTA and CDR2 is FQGNSA. The CDR3 covers 15 residues. CDR3 protein: CASSTLGQTYNEQFF. CDR3 DNA: TGTGCCAGCAGCACCTTGGGACAGACCTACAATGAGCAGTTCTTC.

The rearrangement uses TRBV6-2 or TRBV6-3 and TRBJ1-2; 7 bases are a match to TRBD1. Germline V CDR1 and CDR2: MNHEY, SVGEGT. V gave up 5 bases and J gave up 1 base; unmatched junction bases: 4. CDR3 size: 14 residues. CDR3 coding DNA: TGTGCCAGCAGTACCGGGACAGTTAACTATGGCTACACCTTC. Protein product: CASSTGTVNYGYTF.

A few counts support this clonotype. V usage is TRBV29-1 and J usage is TRBJ2-7; TRBD2 agrees at 10 bases. The V gene's germline CDR1 is SQVTM and CDR2 ANQGSEA. The CDR3 has 15 residues. With V trimmed by 7 bases and J by 5 bases, 14 bases remained unmatched. CDR3 amino acids: CSAESGGASGNEQYF. In DNA, the CDR3 is TGCAGCGCAGAAAGCGGGGGGGCCTCAGGGAACGAGCAGTACTTC.

The rearrangement links TRBV7-2 to TRBJ2-7; tentatively, D is TRBD2 (5 bases). CDR1 is SGHTA, CDR2 FQGNSA, per germline. V was clipped by 1 base and J by 3 bases, with 13 bases between them. This CDR3 contains 15 residues. The CDR3 here is CASSLGPASNYEQYF. In DNA form, the CDR3 reads TGTGCCAGCAGCTTAGGCCCCGCTAGCAACTACGAGCAGTACTTC.

This clonotype has a handful of counts. This chain uses TRBV24-1 with TRBJ2-5; 8 bases line up with TRBD1. The CDR3 covers 15 residues. Germline assignment: CDR1 KGHDR and CDR2 SFDVKD. The trim removed 4 bases at V and 5 bases at J, leaving 8 bases unmatched. The CDR3: CATSDSGQGEETQYF. CDR3 DNA: TGTGCCACCAGTGACTCCGGACAGGGTGAGGAGACCCAGTACTTC.

A few counts support this clonotype. The rearrangement uses TRBV12-3 or TRBV12-4 and TRBJ2-3; 10 positions match TRBD2. Losses at the gene ends were 4 bases for V and 1 base for J; bases not matched to a gene: 8. The CDR3 contains 17 residues. CDR3 sequence reads: CASSSIRLAGGTDTQYF. Here the CDR3 DNA reads TGTGCCAGCAGTTCAATCCGCCTAGCGGGGGGCACAGATACGCAGTATTTT.

V is TRBV2 and J is TRBJ1-2; 7 bases map to TRBD1. V gave up 6 bases and J gave up 4 bases; unmatched junction bases: 8. Germline V gene data show CDR1 as SNHLY and CDR2 as FYNNEI. CDR3 size: 14 residues. Here the CDR3 DNA reads TGTGCCAGCAGGCGAGACAGGGATCGCTATGGCTACACCTTC. Translation gives CASRRDRDRYGYTF. Full variable domain (missing parts from reference TRBV2 and TRBJ1-2): EPEVTQTPSHQVTQMGQEVILRCVPISNHLYFYWYRQILGQKVEFLVSFYNNEISEKSEIFDDQFSVERPDGSNFTLKIRSTKLEDSAMYFCASRRDRDRYGYTFGSGTRLTVV.

This clonotype was recorded only once. This chain uses TRBV6-6 with TRBJ1-4; D is unclear. CDR3 size: 14 residues. Germline V CDR1 and CDR2: MNHNY, SVGAGI (reference sequence). Trimming pared 0 bases from V and 6 bases from J, leaving 8 bases between. This CDR3 reads CASSYSLRDEKLFF. CDR3 in DNA: TGTGCCAGCAGTTACTCTTTGAGAGATGAAAAACTGTTTTTT.